This T cell receptor (beta chain) was recovered during a study of regulatory T cells in long-lasting Graves disease. Study results and limitations: TRBV28, TRBJ1-2 and TRBJ2-5 were favored in persistent disease. Having few samples may have compromised the accuracy.

The CDR3 is 16 amino acids. The germline CDR1 and CDR2 sequences are SGHAT and FQDESV (reference sequence). V was cut by 0 bases and J by 4 bases, with 14 bases left in between. The time point denotes: newly diagnosed GD, antithyroid drugs for less than 3 months. The TCR library was made from RNA that had been extracted from PBMCs in TRIzol. As to this clonotype: As yet, its antigen is unknown.

CDR3-region Arm-PCR and iRepertoire HTBI primers produced the TCR beta libraries. MiXCR, applied by TCRdb to the multiplex PCR reads, yields one record per CDR3 protein. The table shows a few hundred thousand distinct CDR3 sequences, with over 14% occurring only once. The same data also went into a second study, on T cells in Graves' hyperthyroidism and ophthalmopathy. That work contributes: Separating ophthalmopathy from stable hyperthyroidism was achieved by a 13 V-J model.

This TCR derives from a woman aged 40 to 50 with Graves disease. The material sequenced was peripheral blood mononuclear cells (PBMCs), taken at new diagnosis, from a patient treated with antithyroid drugs. The chain couples TRBV11-1 to TRBJ2-3; D is perhaps TRBD2 (6 bases). The CDR3 region has the DNA TGTGCCAGCAGCTTAGCGCTAGCGCCGAAGGCAGATACGCAGTATTTT. Translating gives CASSLALAPKADTQYF.